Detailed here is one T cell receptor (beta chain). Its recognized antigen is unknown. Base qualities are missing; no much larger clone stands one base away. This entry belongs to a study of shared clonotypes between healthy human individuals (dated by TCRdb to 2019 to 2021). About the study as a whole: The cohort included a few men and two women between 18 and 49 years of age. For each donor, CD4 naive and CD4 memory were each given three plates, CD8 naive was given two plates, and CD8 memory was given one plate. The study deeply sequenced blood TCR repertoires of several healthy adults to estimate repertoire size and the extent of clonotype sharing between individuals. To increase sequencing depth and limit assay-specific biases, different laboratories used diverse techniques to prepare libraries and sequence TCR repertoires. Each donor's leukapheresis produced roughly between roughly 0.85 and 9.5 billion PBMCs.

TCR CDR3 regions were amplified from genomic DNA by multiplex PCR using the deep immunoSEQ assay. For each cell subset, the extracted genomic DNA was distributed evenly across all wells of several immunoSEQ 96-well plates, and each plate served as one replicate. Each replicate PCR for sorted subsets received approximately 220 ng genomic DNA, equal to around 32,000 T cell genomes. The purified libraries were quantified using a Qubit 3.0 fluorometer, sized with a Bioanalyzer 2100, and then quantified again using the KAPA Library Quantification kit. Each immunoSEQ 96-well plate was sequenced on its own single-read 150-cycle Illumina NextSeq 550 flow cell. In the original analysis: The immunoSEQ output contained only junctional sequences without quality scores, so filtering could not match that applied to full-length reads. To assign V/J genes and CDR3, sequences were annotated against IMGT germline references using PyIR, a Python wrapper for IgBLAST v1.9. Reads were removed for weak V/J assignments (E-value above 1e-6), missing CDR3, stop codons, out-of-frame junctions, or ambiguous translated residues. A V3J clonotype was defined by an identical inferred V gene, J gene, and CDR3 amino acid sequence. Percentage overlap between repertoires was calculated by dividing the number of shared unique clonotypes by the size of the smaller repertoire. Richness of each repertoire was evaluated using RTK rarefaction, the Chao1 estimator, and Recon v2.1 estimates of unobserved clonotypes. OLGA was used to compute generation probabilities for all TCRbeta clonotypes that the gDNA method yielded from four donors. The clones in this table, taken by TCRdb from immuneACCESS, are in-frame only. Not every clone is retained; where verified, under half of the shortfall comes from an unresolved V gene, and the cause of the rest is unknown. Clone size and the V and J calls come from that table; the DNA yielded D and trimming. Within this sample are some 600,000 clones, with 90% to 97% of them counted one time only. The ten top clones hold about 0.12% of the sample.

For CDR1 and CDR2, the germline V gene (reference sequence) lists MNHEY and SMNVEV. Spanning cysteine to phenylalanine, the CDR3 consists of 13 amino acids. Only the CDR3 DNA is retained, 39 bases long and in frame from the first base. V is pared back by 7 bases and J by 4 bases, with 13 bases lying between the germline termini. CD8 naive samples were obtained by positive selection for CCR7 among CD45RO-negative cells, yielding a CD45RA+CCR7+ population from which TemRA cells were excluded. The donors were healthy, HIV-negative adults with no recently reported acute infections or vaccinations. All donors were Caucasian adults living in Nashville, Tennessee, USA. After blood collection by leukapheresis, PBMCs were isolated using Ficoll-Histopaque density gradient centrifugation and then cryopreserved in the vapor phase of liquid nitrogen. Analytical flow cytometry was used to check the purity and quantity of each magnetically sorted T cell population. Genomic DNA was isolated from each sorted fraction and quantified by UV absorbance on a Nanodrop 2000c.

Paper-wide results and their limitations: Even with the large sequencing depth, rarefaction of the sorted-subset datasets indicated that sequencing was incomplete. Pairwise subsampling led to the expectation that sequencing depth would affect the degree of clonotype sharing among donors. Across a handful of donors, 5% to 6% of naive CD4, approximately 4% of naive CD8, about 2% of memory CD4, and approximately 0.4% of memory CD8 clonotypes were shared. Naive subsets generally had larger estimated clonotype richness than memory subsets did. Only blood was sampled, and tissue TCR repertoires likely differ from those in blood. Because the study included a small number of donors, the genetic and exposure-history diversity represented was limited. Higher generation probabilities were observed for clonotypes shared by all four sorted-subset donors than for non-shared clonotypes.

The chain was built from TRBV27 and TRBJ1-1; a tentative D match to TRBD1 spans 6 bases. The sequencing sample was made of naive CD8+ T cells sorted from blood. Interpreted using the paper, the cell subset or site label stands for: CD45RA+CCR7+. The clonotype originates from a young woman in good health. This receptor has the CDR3 CASTTGSSTEAFF. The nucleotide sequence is TGTGCCAGCACGACAGGTTCGTCCACTGAAGCTTTCTTT.